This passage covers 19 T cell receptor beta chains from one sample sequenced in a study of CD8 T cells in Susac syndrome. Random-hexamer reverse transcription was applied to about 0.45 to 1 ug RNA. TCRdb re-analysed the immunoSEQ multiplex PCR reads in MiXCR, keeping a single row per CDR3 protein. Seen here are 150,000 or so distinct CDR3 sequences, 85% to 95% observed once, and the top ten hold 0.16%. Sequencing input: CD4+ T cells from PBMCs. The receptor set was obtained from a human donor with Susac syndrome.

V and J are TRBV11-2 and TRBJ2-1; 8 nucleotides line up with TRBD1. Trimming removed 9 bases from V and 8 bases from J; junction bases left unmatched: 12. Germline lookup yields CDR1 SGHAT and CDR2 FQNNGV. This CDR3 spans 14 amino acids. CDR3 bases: TGTGCCAGACTCGGACAGGGAGGTGGCCATGAGCAGTTCTTC. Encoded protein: CARLGQGGGHEQFF.

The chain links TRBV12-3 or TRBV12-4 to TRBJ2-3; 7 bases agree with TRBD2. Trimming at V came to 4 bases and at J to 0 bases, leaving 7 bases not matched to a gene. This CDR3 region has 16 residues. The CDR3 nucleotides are TGTGCCAGCAGTTCCGGTAATAGCGGGAGCACAGATACGCAGTATTTT. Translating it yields CASSSGNSGSTDTQYF.

The CDR3 region is CSARDRNGAGELFF. CDR3 DNA sequence: TGCAGTGCTAGAGATAGGAATGGGGCCGGGGAGCTGTTTTTT. J is TRBJ2-2 and V is TRBV20-1; D unresolved. The CDR3 is made up of 14 amino acids. V gave up 0 bases and J gave up 6 bases, with 11 bases separating them. CDR1 and CDR2 (germline): DFQATT, SNEGSKA (reference sequence).

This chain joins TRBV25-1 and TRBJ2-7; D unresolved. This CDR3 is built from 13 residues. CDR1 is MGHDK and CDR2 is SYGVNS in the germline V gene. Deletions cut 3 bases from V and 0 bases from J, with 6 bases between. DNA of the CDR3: TGTGCCAGCAGTGACAGCCCCTCCTACGAGCAGTACTTC. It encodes CASSDSPSYEQYF.

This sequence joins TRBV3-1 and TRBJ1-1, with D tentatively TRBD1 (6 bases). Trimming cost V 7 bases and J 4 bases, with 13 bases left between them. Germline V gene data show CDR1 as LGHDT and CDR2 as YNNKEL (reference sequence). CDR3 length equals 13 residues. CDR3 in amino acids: CASTSTGITEAFF. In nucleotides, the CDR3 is TGTGCCAGCACCTCAACAGGGATCACTGAAGCTTTCTTT.

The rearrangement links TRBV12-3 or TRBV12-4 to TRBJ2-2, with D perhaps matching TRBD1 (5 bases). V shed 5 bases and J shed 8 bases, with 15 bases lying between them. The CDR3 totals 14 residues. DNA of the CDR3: TGTGCCAGCAGTCCCAGGGTTCAATCGGGGGAGCTGTTTTTT. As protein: CASSPRVQSGELFF.

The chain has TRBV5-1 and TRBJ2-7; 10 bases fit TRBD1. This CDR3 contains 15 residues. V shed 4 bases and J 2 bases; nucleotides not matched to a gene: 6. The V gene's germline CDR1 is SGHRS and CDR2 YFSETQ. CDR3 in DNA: TGCGCCAGCAGCCCGGATGGACAGGGGGCCTACGAGCAGTACTTC. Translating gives CASSPDGQGAYEQYF.

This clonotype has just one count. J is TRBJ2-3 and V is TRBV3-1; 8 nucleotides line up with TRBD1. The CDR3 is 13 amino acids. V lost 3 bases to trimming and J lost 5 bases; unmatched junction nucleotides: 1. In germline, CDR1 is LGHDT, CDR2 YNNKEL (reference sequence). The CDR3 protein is CASSQTGEDTQYF. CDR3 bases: TGTGCCAGCAGCCAGACAGGGGAAGATACGCAGTATTTT.

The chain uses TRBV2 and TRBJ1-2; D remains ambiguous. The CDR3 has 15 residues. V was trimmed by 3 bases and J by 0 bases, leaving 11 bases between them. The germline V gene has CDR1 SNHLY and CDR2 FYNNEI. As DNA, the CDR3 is TGTGCCAGCAGTGACCCTGCAGGAGCTAACTATGGCTACACCTTC. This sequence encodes CASSDPAGANYGYTF.

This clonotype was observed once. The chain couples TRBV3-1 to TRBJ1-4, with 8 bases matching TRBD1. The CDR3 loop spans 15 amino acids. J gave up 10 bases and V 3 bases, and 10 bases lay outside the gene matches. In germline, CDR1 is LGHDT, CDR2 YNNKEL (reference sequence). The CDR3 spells CASSQKGQASGKLFF. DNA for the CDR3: TGTGCCAGCAGCCAGAAGGGACAGGCGTCGGGAAAACTGTTTTTT.

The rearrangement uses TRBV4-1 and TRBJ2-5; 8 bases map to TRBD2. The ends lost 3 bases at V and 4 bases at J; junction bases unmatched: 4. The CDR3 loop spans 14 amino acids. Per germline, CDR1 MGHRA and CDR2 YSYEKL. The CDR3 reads CASSQSTSGETQYF. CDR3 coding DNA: TGCGCCAGCAGCCAGAGCACTAGCGGAGAGACCCAGTACTTC.

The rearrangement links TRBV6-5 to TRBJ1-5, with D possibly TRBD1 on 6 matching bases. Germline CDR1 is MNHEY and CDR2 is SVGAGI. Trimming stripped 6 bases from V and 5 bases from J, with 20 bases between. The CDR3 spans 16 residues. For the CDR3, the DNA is TGTGCCAGCAGGTTAAATGGACAGACCCTTCATCAGCCCCAGCATTTT. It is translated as CASRLNGQTLHQPQHF.

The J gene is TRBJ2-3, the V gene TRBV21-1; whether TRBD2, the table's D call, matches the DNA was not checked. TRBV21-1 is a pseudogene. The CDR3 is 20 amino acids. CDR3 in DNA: TGTGCCAGCAGCAAAGAAATCTCCCGCCTAGCGGGGGGGAGCACAGATACGCAGTATTTT. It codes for CASSKEISRLAGGSTDTQYF.

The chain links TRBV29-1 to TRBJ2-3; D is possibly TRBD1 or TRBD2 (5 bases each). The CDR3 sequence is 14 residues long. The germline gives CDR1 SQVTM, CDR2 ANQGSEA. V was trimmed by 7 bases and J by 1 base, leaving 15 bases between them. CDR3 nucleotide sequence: TGCAGCGCGACGGGGCTTCGTGGCACAGATACGCAGTATTTT. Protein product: CSATGLRGTDTQYF.

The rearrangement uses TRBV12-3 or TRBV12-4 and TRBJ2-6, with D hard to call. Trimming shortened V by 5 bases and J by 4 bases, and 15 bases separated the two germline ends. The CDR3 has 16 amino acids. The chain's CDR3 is CASSPLPQAGANVLTF. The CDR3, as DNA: TGTGCCAGCAGTCCTCTCCCCCAAGCAGGGGCCAACGTCCTGACTTTC.

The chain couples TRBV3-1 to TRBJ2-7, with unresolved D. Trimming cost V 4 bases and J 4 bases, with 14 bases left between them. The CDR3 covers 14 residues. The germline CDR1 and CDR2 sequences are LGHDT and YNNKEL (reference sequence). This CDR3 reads CASSREHTRYEQYF. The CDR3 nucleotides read TGTGCCAGCAGCCGGGAACACACACGGTACGAGCAGTACTTC.

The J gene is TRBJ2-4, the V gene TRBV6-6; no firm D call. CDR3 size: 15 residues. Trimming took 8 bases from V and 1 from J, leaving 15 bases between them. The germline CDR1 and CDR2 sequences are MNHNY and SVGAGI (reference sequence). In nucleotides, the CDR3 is TGTGCCAGCCGAAGGGCAGAAAAGGCCAAAAACATTCAGTACTTC. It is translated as CASRRAEKAKNIQYF.

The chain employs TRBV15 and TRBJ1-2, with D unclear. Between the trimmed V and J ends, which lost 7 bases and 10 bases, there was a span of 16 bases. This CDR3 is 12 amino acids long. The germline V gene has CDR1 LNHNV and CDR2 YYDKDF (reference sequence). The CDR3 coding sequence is TGTGCCACCACCACTCGCGGCGGCAACTACACCTTC. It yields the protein CATTTRGGNYTF.

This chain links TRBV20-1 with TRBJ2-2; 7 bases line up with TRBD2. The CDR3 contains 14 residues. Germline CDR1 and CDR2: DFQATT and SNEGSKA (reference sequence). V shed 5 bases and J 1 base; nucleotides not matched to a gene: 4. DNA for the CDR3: TGCAGTGCTCTAGCGGTGCAGAACACCGGGGAGCTGTTTTTT. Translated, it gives CSALAVQNTGELFF.